The entry below gives a single TCR beta chain sequence along with its context. The data derive from a study of beta chain features in type 1 diabetes. Trimming took 6 bases from V and 2 from J; bases not matched to a gene: 6. Germline V gene data show CDR1 as SQVTM and CDR2 as ANQGSEA. The CDR3 runs 15 residues. Sequencing targeted expressed TCRB transcripts, as all isolated RNA had been reverse transcribed. Sequenced by immunoSEQ multiplex PCR; TCRdb stores in-frame clones only, minus some. The sample contains 120,000 to 150,000 clones, approximately 52% of which appear only once. The J gene is TRBJ2-1, the V gene TRBV29-1; the match to TRBD2 covers 11 bases. Sequenced material: Tregs from blood. This TCR derives from a young man in good health. The CDR3 spells CSVPNSGRAYNEQFF. DNA for the CDR3: TGCAGCGTACCAAATAGCGGGAGGGCCTACAATGAGCAGTTCTTC.